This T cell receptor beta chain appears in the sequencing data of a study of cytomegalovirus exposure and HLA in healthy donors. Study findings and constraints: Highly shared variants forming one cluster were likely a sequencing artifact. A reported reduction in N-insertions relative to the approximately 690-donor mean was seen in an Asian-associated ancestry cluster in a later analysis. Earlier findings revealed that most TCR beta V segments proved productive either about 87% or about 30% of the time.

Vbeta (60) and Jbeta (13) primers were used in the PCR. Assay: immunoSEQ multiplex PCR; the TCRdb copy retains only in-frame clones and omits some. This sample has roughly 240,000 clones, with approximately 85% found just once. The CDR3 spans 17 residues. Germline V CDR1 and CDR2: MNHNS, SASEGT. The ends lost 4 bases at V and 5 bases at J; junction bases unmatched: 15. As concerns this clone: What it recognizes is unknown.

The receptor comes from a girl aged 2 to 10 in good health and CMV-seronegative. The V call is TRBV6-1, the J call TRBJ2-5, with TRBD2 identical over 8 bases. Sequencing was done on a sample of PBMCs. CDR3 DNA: TGTGCCAGCAGTGGTTTTCCGGGAGGGCCTTTCAGGGAGACCCAGTACTTC. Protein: CASSGFPGGPFRETQYF.